This TCR beta chain was retrieved from a study of blood T cell repertoires in COVID-19. Across the study: Sample material is recorded as cDNA or gDNA derived from T cells, B-cell-depleted T cells, or PBMCs.

The CDR3 loop spans 18 amino acids. V lost 2 bases, J lost 2 bases, and 11 bases stayed unmatched. In germline, CDR1 is MNHNS, CDR2 SASEGT. Authors' data handling: It was from reference gene primer amplification that nucleated cell counts were estimated. Sequencing used immunoSEQ multiplex PCR; TCRdb keeps in-frame clones, though not all of them. The DNA gave D and trimming, while V, J and clone size come from that table. This table has under 250,000 clones, approximately 91% appearing once. The V and J genes are TRBV6-1 and TRBJ1-4, with TRBD1 matching 7 bases. Sequencing input: peripheral blood. The TCR was taken from a man in his 60s who had recovered from COVID-19. The CDR3 bases are TGTGCCAGCAGTGAAATCCGACAGGGCCAGAGGACTAATGAAAAACTGTTTTTT. Protein sequence: CASSEIRQGQRTNEKLFF.